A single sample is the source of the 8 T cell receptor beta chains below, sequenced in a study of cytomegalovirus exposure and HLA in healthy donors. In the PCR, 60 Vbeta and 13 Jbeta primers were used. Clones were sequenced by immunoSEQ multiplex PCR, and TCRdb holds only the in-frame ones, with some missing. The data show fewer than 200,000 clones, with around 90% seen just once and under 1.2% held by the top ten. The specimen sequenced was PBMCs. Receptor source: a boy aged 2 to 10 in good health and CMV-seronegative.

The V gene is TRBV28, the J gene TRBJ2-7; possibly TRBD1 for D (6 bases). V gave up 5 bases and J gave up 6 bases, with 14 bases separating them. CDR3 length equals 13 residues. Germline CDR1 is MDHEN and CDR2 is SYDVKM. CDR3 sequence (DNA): TGTGCCAGCAGTAAGACAGGTTTAGGCGAGCAGTACTTC. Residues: CASSKTGLGEQYF.

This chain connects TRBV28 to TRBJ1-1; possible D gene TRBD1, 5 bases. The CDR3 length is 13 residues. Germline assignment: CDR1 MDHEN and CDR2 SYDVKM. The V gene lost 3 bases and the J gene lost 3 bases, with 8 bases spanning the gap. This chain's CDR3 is CASSLRGDTEAFF. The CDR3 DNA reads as TGTGCCAGCAGTTTGCGGGGCGACACTGAAGCTTTCTTT.

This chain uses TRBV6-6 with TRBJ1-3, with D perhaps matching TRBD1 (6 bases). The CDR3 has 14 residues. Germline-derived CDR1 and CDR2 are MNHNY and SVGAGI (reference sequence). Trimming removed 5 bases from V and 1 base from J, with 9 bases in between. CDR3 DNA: TGTGCCAGCAGTACAGGGTCATCTGGAAACACCATATATTTT. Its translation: CASSTGSSGNTIYF.

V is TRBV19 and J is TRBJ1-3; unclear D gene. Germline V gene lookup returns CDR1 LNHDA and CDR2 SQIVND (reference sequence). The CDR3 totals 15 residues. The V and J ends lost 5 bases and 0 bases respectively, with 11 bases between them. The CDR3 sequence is CASSPVDFSGNTIYF. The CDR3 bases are TGTGCCAGTAGTCCTGTCGACTTCTCTGGAAACACCATATATTTT.

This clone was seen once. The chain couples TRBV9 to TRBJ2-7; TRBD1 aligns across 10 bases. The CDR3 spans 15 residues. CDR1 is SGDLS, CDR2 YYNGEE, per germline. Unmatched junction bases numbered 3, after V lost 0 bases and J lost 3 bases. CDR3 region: CASSVGDRGIYEQYF. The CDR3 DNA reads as TGTGCCAGCAGCGTAGGGGACAGGGGAATCTACGAGCAGTACTTC.

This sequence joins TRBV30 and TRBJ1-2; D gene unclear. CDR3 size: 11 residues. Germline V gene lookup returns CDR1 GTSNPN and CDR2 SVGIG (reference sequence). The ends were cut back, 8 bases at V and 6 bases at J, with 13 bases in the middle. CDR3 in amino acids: CATGRTDGYTF. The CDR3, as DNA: TGTGCCACCGGTAGAACGGATGGCTACACCTTC.

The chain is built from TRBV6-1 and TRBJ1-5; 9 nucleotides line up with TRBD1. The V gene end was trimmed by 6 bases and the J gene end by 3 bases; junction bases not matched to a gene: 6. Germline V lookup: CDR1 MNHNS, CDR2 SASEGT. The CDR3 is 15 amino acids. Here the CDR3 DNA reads TGTGCCAGCAGACACAGGGGGCGCGACAATCAGCCCCAGCATTTT. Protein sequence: CASRHRGRDNQPQHF.

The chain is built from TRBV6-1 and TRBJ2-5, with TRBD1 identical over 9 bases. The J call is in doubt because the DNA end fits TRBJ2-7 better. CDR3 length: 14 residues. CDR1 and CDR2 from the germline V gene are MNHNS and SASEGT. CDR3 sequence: CASSPGTGLDEQYF. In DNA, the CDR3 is TGTGCCAGCAGCCCCGGGACAGGGCTCGACGAGCAGTACTTC.